The 13 T cell receptor beta chains reported below all come from one sample, sequenced in a study of CD4 T cells in relation to SARS-CoV-2 and coronaviruses. Generated by immunoSEQ multiplex PCR, the TCRdb table keeps only in-frame clones and is missing some. This table holds 25,000 to 35,000 clones, about three quarters found once. Their target antigens are unknown. The sequenced sample consisted of memory CD4+ T cells from PBMCs, cultured in vitro. All receptors derive from an adult with COVID-19.

This chain uses TRBV11-2 with TRBJ1-2; D not resolved. Germline-derived CDR1 and CDR2 are SGHAT and FQNNGV. The CDR3 contains 13 residues. V dropped 7 bases and J dropped 8 bases, with 17 bases sitting between them. The CDR3 spells CASTPRPSHGYTF. The CDR3, as DNA: TGTGCCAGCACCCCACGGCCATCCCACGGCTACACCTTC.

The chain couples TRBV2 to TRBJ2-5; either TRBD1 or TRBD2 may supply D (5 bases each). CDR3 length: 12 residues. V was pared by 6 bases and J by 13 bases, with 18 bases between. Germline loops: CDR1 SNHLY, CDR2 FYNNEI. CDR3 coding DNA: TGTGCCAGCAGCGGGGACCTCACTACTGGGTACTTC. Translating gives CASSGDLTTGYF.

V is TRBV18 and J is TRBJ2-7, with D possibly matching TRBD2 (6 bases). The CDR3 extends over 14 amino acids. Germline V gene sequence: CDR1 KGHSH, CDR2 LQKENI. Trimming cost V 4 bases and J 2 bases, with 12 bases left between them. CDR3 sequence: CASSLGSGAYEQYF. The CDR3 nucleotides are TGTGCCAGCTCACTCGGCTCGGGGGCCTACGAGCAGTACTTC.

In its sample, this clone was seen once. The gene calls are TRBV10-3 and TRBJ2-1; D is tentatively TRBD1 or TRBD2 (6 bases each). Trimming removed 7 bases from V and 5 bases from J, with 18 bases in between. This CDR3 comprises 15 residues. Germline V gives CDR1 ENHRY, CDR2 SYGVKD. The CDR3 DNA follows: TGTGCCATCATGGGGTCGGGGGCGAAGGACAATGAGCAGTTCTTC. It encodes CAIMGSGAKDNEQFF.

V is TRBV6-6 and J is TRBJ2-1, with TRBD2 matching 11 bases. Germline V gene data show CDR1 as MNHNY and CDR2 as SVGAGI (reference sequence). The CDR3 has 14 residues. The V gene end was trimmed by 8 bases and the J gene end by 10 bases; junction bases not matched to a gene: 10. The CDR3 reads CASETSGVYGEQFF. As DNA, the CDR3 is TGTGCCAGCGAGACTAGCGGGGTATATGGGGAGCAGTTCTTC.

The chain is built from TRBV19 and TRBJ1-1, with unresolved D. The CDR3 spans 13 residues. Per germline, CDR1 LNHDA and CDR2 SQIVND (reference sequence). V lost 10 bases and J 8 bases, leaving 20 bases between the germline ends. CDR3 bases: TGTGCCACCAAAGAGACCGGGAACAAAGAAGCTTTCTTT. Protein: CATKETGNKEAFF.

CDR3 nucleotides: TGTGCCAGCAGCTTACGGGGAAGCACAGATACGCAGTATTTT. As protein: CASSLRGSTDTQYF. The rearrangement joins TRBV7-2 to TRBJ2-3; the D gene is possibly TRBD2 (5 bases). In germline, CDR1 is SGHTA, CDR2 FQGNSA. The CDR3 extends over 14 amino acids. Trimming shortened V by 2 bases and J by 0 bases, and 6 bases separated the two germline ends.

The chain joins TRBV28 to TRBJ2-7; tentatively, D is TRBD2 (6 bases). V lost 5 bases and J lost 0, with 11 bases in between. CDR1 is MDHEN and CDR2 is SYDVKM in the germline V gene. The length of the CDR3 is 14 residues. This CDR3 is CASSPWTTSYEQYF. The CDR3 nucleotides are TGTGCCAGCAGTCCATGGACTACCTCCTACGAGCAGTACTTC.

This chain connects TRBV10-3 to TRBJ2-7, with 8 bases fitting TRBD1. Germline V gene lookup returns CDR1 ENHRY and CDR2 SYGVKD. J gave up 3 bases and V 0 bases, and 4 bases lay outside the gene matches. This CDR3 has 15 residues. The CDR3 bases are TGTGCCATCAGTGAGTCGGAGACAGGGGTCTACGAGCAGTACTTC. Amino acids: CAISESETGVYEQYF.

The rearrangement uses TRBV11-2 and TRBJ2-3, with D perhaps TRBD1 (6 bases). Deletions cut 2 bases from V and 2 bases from J, with 8 bases between. The germline CDR1 and CDR2 sequences are SGHAT and FQNNGV. The CDR3 is made up of 14 amino acids. The CDR3 coding sequence is TGTGCCAGCAGCTTACGACAGGACACAGATACGCAGTATTTT. Its translation is CASSLRQDTDTQYF.

The chain combines TRBV30 with TRBJ2-5, with D hard to call. CDR1 and CDR2 from the germline V gene are GTSNPN and SVGIG (reference sequence). The CDR3 runs to 12 residues. Trimming took 0 bases from V and 3 from J, leaving 5 bases between them. Here the CDR3 DNA reads TGTGCCTGGAGTGTACTAAAAGAGACCCAGTACTTC. As protein: CAWSVLKETQYF.

The V call is TRBV6-5, the J call TRBJ2-7; TRBD2 matches at 8 bases. This CDR3 has 15 amino acids. J gave up 0 bases and V 4 bases, and 5 bases lay outside the gene matches. CDR1 and CDR2 (germline): MNHEY, SVGAGI. CDR3 in amino acids: CASSSGGSSSYEQYF. CDR3 nucleotides: TGTGCCAGCAGTTCGGGGGGGTCGAGCTCCTACGAGCAGTACTTC.

This clone was seen just once. One junction end does not reproduce the germline sequence, and a read error may be involved. V gene TRBV7-9 combines with J gene TRBJ2-7; 11 bases line up with TRBD2. Germline CDR1 and CDR2: SEHNR and FQNEAQ (reference sequence). The CDR3 is 14 residues long. This CDR3 reads CASNLAGGPYEQYF. CDR3 DNA sequence: TGTGCCAGCAACTTAGCGGGAGGGCCGTACGAGCAGTACTTC.